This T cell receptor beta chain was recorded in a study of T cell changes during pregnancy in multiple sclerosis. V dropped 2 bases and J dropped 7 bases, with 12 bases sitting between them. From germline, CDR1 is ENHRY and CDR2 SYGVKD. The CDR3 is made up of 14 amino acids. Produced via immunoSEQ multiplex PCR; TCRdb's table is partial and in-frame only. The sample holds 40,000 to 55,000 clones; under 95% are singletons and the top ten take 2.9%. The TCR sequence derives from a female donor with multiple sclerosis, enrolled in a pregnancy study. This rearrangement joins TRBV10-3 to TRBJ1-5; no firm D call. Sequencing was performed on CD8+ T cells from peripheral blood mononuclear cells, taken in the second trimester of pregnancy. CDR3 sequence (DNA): TGTGCCATCAGTGAGAGGCCTCGGGAGCAGCCCCAGCATTTT. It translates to CAISERPREQPQHF.